The 27 T cell receptor beta chains below come from one sample, sequenced in a study of shared clonotypes between healthy human individuals. The protocol was immunoSEQ multiplex PCR, while the TCRdb copy is restricted to in-frame clones and leaves out a portion. There are 2 million to 2.5 million clones in the sample; approximately 93% occur only once, and under 0.45% lies in the top ten. Source material: naive CD4+ T cells from PBMCs. This sample's subset: CD45RA+ positively selected. Receptors originate from a young man in good health. Some clones in this sample may be carry-over from other donors' samples.

The V call is TRBV2, the J call TRBJ2-7, with a possible D match to TRBD2 (5 bases). Germline V gene data show CDR1 as SNHLY and CDR2 as FYNNEI. Trimming removed 4 bases from V and 0 bases from J, with 7 bases in between. CDR3 length: 13 residues. The CDR3 sequence: CASSGGLSYEQYF. The CDR3 DNA reads TGTGCCAGCAGTGGTGGACTCTCCTACGAGCAGTACTTC.

This rearrangement joins TRBV7-2 to TRBJ2-4; D might be TRBD2 (5 bases). The ends were cut back, 5 bases at V and 6 bases at J, with 17 bases in the middle. CDR3 length equals 15 residues. Germline V gene lookup returns CDR1 SGHTA and CDR2 FQGNSA. CDR3 residues: CASSLVGNPGNIQYF. The DNA of the CDR3 is TGTGCCAGCAGCCTCGTCGGGAACCCGGGAAACATTCAGTACTTC.

The J gene is TRBJ1-2, the V gene TRBV6-5; TRBD1 might be the D (5 bases). With 5 bases removed from V and 4 bases from J, the gap between germline ends came to 14 bases. Germline values: CDR1 MNHEY, CDR2 SVGAGI. The CDR3 runs to 14 residues. The DNA for the CDR3 is TGTGCCAGCAGTGTTGCGGGGGAGGGCTATGGCTACACCTTC. Translating gives CASSVAGEGYGYTF.

This chain uses TRBV28 with TRBJ1-1; D not resolved. Germline V gene data show CDR1 as MDHEN and CDR2 as SYDVKM. Trimming shortened V by 11 bases and J by 10 bases, and 26 bases separated the two germline ends. The CDR3 runs 14 residues. CDR3 sequence reads: CASTLDLAAHGAFF. CDR3 DNA: TGTGCCTCAACCCTTGATTTGGCGGCCCACGGAGCTTTCTTT.

The rearrangement links TRBV25-1 to TRBJ2-5; D not certain. The CDR3 runs to 12 residues. Per germline, CDR1 MGHDK and CDR2 SYGVNS. Trimming took 4 bases from V and 7 from J, leaving 10 bases between them. The CDR3 loop reads CASSATPRTQYF. In DNA form, the CDR3 reads TGTGCCAGCAGTGCTACCCCCAGGACCCAGTACTTC.

Of note for this clone: The same CDR3 is also encoded by other DNA sequences in this sample. The CDR3 DNA follows: TGCGCCAGCAGCTTGTTAGCGGGACCCTACAATGAGCAGTTCTTC. Its protein is CASSLLAGPYNEQFF. The J gene is TRBJ2-1, the V gene TRBV5-1; 8 nucleotides align to TRBD2. The CDR3 runs to 15 residues. From germline, CDR1 is SGHRS and CDR2 YFSETQ. The trim removed 1 base at V and 2 bases at J, leaving 2 bases unmatched.

Of note for this clone: The germline gene is not matched at one end of the junction; a read error may be the cause. Here the CDR3 DNA reads TGTGCCGGCAGACCTCGGACACAAAAAGGGGATACGCAGTATTTT. This sequence encodes CAGRPRTQKGDTQYF. The rearrangement links TRBV7-2 to TRBJ2-3; D possibly corresponds to TRBD1 (5 bases). This CDR3 spans 15 amino acids. Looked up from germline, CDR1 is SGHTA and CDR2 is FQGNSA.

This clone was found once. The V call is TRBV28, the J call TRBJ1-5; 12 bases are a match to TRBD1. CDR1 and CDR2 from the germline V gene are MDHEN and SYDVKM. V was clipped by 6 bases and J by 5 bases; unmatched bases: 8. The CDR3 runs to 16 residues. The CDR3 DNA reads as TGTGCCAGCAGGCGAGCCGGGACAGGGGGCTATCAGCCCCAGCATTTT. This encodes CASRRAGTGGYQPQHF.

This clone has just a few counts. Within the sample, other DNA sequences also encode this same CDR3. This rearrangement joins TRBV18 to TRBJ1-1, with TRBD1 matching over 9 bases. CDR1 is KGHSH, CDR2 LQKENI, per germline. CDR3 length equals 14 residues. J was trimmed by 4 bases and V by 6 bases; bases with no gene match: 6. This chain's CDR3 is CASSQGQGITEAFF. CDR3 DNA: TGTGCCAGCTCGCAGGGACAGGGTATCACTGAAGCTTTCTTT.

This clone was counted a few times. V is TRBV5-8 and J is TRBJ1-2; tentatively, D is TRBD1 (6 bases). CDR3 length: 14 residues. The V gene lost 5 bases and the J gene lost 2 bases, with 13 bases spanning the gap. Germline CDR1 SGHTS, CDR2 YDEGEE. The CDR3 DNA is TGTGCCAGCAGTGACCCACAGGGAAACTATGGCTACACCTTC. Protein: CASSDPQGNYGYTF.

As concerns this clone: Other nucleotide sequences from this sample produce the same CDR3. V is TRBV10-3 and J is TRBJ2-5; a weak D match, TRBD2 (5 bases). The CDR3 totals 12 residues. The V and J ends lost 6 bases and 1 base respectively, with 6 bases between them. From germline, CDR1 is ENHRY and CDR2 SYGVKD. The CDR3 loop is CAIRGSQETQYF. The CDR3 DNA reads TGTGCCATCAGAGGGAGCCAAGAGACCCAGTACTTC.

V is TRBV2 and J is TRBJ2-7; D gene unclear. CDR1 and CDR2 (germline): SNHLY, FYNNEI. V was cut by 0 bases and J by 2 bases, with 8 bases left in between. The CDR3 sequence is 14 residues long. The CDR3 is CASSEAPRAYEQYF. The CDR3 coding sequence is TGTGCCAGCAGTGAAGCGCCGCGAGCCTACGAGCAGTACTTC.

The chain links TRBV7-3 to TRBJ2-1, with 13 bases aligning to TRBD2. CDR1 and CDR2 from the germline V gene are SGHTA and FQGTGA. The CDR3 is made up of 16 amino acids. Trimming removed 5 bases from V and 6 bases from J; junction bases left unmatched: 7. CDR3 in DNA: TGTGCCAGCAGCCCCCCCGGACTAGCGGGAGCCAATGAGCAGTTCTTC. It yields the protein CASSPPGLAGANEQFF.

The chain employs TRBV6-1 and TRBJ2-7; no clear D. V lost 6 bases, J lost 4 bases, and 16 bases lay in between. The CDR3 sequence is 14 residues long. Germline CDR1 MNHNS, CDR2 SASEGT. CDR3 nucleotides: TGTGCCAGCAGAGGGATGGGGAACGCATACGAGCAGTACTTC. As protein: CASRGMGNAYEQYF.

J is TRBJ2-3 and V is TRBV5-1, with D possibly being TRBD1 (6 bases). Germline V gene data show CDR1 as SGHRS and CDR2 as YFSETQ. V lost 7 bases and J lost 2, with 14 bases in between. CDR3 length equals 14 residues. CDR3 DNA sequence: TGCGCCAGCTCAGGGGTAGGCCACACAGATACGCAGTATTTT. Amino acid sequence: CASSGVGHTDTQYF.

This chain connects TRBV6-1 to TRBJ1-1; tentatively, D is TRBD1 (6 bases). Looked up from germline, CDR1 is MNHNS and CDR2 is SASEGT. Between the trimmed V and J ends, which lost 7 bases and 4 bases, there was a span of 10 bases. This CDR3 spans 12 amino acids. The CDR3: CASILGGTEAFF. In nucleotides, the CDR3 is TGTGCCAGCATACTAGGGGGCACTGAAGCTTTCTTT.

V gene TRBV10-1 combines with J gene TRBJ2-1; tentative D call: TRBD2 (5 bases). Per the germline V gene, CDR1 is WNHNN and CDR2 is SYGVQD (reference sequence). V dropped 0 bases and J dropped 6 bases, with 12 bases sitting between them. CDR3 length equals 15 residues. DNA for the CDR3: TGCGCCAGCAGTGAGTCGCGAGGGTTCGGCAATGAGCAGTTCTTC. It is translated as CASSESRGFGNEQFF.

The J gene is TRBJ1-1, the V gene TRBV12-5; tentatively, D is TRBD1 (6 bases). V was clipped by 6 bases and J by 1 base, with 15 bases between them. Germline CDR1 is LGHNT and CDR2 is FRNRAP. This CDR3 comprises 15 residues. The CDR3 sequence is CASGTLTGTNTEAFF. CDR3 sequence (DNA): TGTGCTAGTGGGACCCTAACAGGGACGAACACTGAAGCTTTCTTT.

The chain combines TRBV30 with TRBJ1-5; D not resolved. CDR3 length: 14 amino acids. The V gene lost 3 bases and the J gene lost 1 base, with 10 bases spanning the gap. Germline V gene sequence: CDR1 GTSNPN, CDR2 SVGIG (reference sequence). The CDR3 coding sequence is TGTGCCTGGAGGGAGGGTTCCAGCAATCAGCCCCAGCATTTT. Translating gives CAWREGSSNQPQHF.

This chain joins TRBV28 and TRBJ1-2, with no clear D. Deletions cut 8 bases from V and 5 bases from J, with 12 bases between. There are 12 residues in the CDR3. The germline CDR1 and CDR2 sequences are MDHEN and SYDVKM. The CDR3 region has the DNA TGTGCCAGCGCGAGAGGAATATATGGCTACACCTTC. As protein: CASARGIYGYTF.

CDR3 in DNA: TGTGCCAGCAGTTACTCAGGGACAGAGATTAACTATGGCTACACCTTC. This encodes CASSYSGTEINYGYTF. V and J are TRBV6-5 and TRBJ1-2; the match to TRBD1 covers 7 bases. CDR1 and CDR2 (germline): MNHEY, SVGAGI. With 0 bases clipped from V and 1 base from J, the junction kept 5 bases outside the gene matches. CDR3 size: 16 residues.

Concerning this clone: The sample carries other DNA sequences with the same CDR3. The chain has TRBV5-4 and TRBJ1-5, with 8 bases identical to TRBD1. The V gene end was trimmed by 4 bases and the J gene end by 7 bases; junction bases not matched to a gene: 4. This CDR3 comprises 13 residues. Per germline, CDR1 SGHNT and CDR2 YYREEE (reference sequence). The CDR3 coding sequence is TGTGCCAGCAGCCCCGGACAGGGCCAGCCCCAGCATTTT. This sequence encodes CASSPGQGQPQHF.

V and J are TRBV7-6 and TRBJ2-1; TRBD2 agrees at 12 bases. The CDR3 is 16 amino acids. The germline V gene has CDR1 SGHVS and CDR2 FNYEAQ. V was clipped by 5 bases and J by 1 base; unmatched bases: 3. The CDR3 loop reads CASSVLAGGSYNEQFF. CDR3 coding DNA: TGTGCCAGCAGCGTCCTAGCGGGAGGGTCCTACAATGAGCAGTTCTTC.

Only one count was recorded for this clone. The chain employs TRBV6-6 and TRBJ2-1; D tentatively reads TRBD1 or TRBD2 (5 bases each). Germline V CDR1 and CDR2: MNHNY, SVGAGI (reference sequence). The CDR3 consists of 15 residues. V gave up 7 bases and J gave up 4 bases, with 17 bases separating them. CDR3 sequence reads: CASTLLGTAYNEQFF. DNA of the CDR3: TGTGCCAGCACCCTACTGGGGACCGCATACAATGAGCAGTTCTTC.

This clone appeared a single time. This chain connects TRBV6-5 to TRBJ2-5, with a weak D call TRBD2 (5 bases). This CDR3 has 13 amino acids. V gave up 0 bases and J gave up 9 bases, with 11 bases separating them. Germline V CDR1 and CDR2: MNHEY, SVGAGI. This CDR3 reads CASSYSISRAQYF. DNA for the CDR3: TGTGCCAGCAGTTACTCGATATCGCGGGCCCAGTACTTC.

The V gene is TRBV4-2, the J gene TRBJ2-2; 8 bases line up with TRBD2. Germline CDR1 and CDR2: LGHNA and YNFKEQ. J was trimmed by 5 bases and V by 0 bases; bases with no gene match: 5. The CDR3 length is 16 residues. In DNA, the CDR3 is TGTGCCAGCAGCCAAGACGGGAGGGCTATGACCGGGGAGCTGTTTTTT. Its protein product is CASSQDGRAMTGELFF.

The chain carries TRBV7-3 and TRBJ2-3; possibly TRBD1 or TRBD2 for D (6 bases each). V was clipped by 0 bases and J by 6 bases, with 13 bases between them. The CDR3 totals 15 residues. Germline V lookup: CDR1 SGHTA, CDR2 FQGTGA. The CDR3 DNA reads TGTGCCAGCAGCTTAACGGGGGGCTCAGTTGATACGCAGTATTTT. Amino acid sequence: CASSLTGGSVDTQYF.